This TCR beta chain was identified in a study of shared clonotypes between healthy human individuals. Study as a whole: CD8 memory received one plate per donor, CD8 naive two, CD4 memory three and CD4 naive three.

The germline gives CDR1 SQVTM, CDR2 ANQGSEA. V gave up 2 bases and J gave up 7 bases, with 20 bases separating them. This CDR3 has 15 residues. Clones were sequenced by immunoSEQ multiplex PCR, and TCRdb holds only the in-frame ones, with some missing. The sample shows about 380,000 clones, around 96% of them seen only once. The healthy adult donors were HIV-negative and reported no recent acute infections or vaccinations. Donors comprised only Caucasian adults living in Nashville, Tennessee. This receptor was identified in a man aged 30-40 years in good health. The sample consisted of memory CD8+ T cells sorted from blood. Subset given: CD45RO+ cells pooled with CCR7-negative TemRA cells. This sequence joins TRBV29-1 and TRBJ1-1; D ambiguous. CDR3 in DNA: TGCAGCGTTGAATATCCGAGTAAGAAAAGGATTGAAGCTTTCTTT. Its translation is CSVEYPSKKRIEAFF. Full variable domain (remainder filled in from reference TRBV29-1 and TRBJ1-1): SAVISQKPSRDICQRGTSLTIQCQVDSQVTMMFWYRQQPGQSLTLIATANQGSEATYESGFVIDKFPISRPNLTFSTLTVSNMSPEDSSIYLCSVEYPSKKRIEAFFGQGTRLTVV.